This T cell receptor (beta chain) was retrieved from a study of early T cells in non-severe SARS-CoV-2 infection. TCRdb recomputed calls from the 5' RACE reads with MiXCR, one row per CDR3 protein. The table lists 50,000 or so distinct CDR3 sequences, roughly 5.5% of them singletons. The V end lost 3 bases, the J end lost 8 bases, and 13 bases lay between the germline ends. The CDR3 has 14 residues. The V gene's germline CDR1 is MNHEY and CDR2 SMNVEV (reference sequence). This clonotype came up many times. The source of this sequence is an adult who was a healthcare worker with PCR-confirmed SARS-CoV-2 infection or an uninfected control (not recorded which). This rearrangement joins TRBV27 to TRBJ1-4; D remains ambiguous. The specimen was whole blood. The CDR3 DNA sequence: TGTGCCAGCAGTTTTTGGGGTGCGCAAGAAAAACTGTTTTTT. This encodes CASSFWGAQEKLFF.